This TCR beta chain was sequenced for a study of long-term antiretroviral therapy in people with HIV. Version v3.0 of the immunoSEQ assay ran at survey level. Researchers set sequencing to target roughly 40,000-50,000 T-cell genomes per sample. Repertoires were generated with immunoSEQ multiplex PCR, while TCRdb's copy carries only in-frame clones and drops some. The sample records 30,000 to 35,000 clones, 95% to 98% being singletons. Findings and caveats of the study: Absence of data on ART adherence, viral resistance or therapy changes was noted.

As for this clone: Antigen unknown.

Before DNA extraction, roughly 0.85-10 million cryopreserved PBMC were held in the samples. CDR1 is MGHRA and CDR2 is YSYEKL in the germline V gene. The V end was cut by 8 bases, the J end by 2 bases, with 15 bases between. The CDR3 spans 15 residues. Here the sequenced sample was unsorted PBMCs, taken 6.9 years after starting antiretroviral therapy. This clonotype was sampled from a man between 25 and 39 years old with HIV. This sequence joins TRBV4-1 and TRBJ2-2; D ambiguous. This chain's CDR3 is CASSARSSNTGELFF. The CDR3 bases are TGCGCCAGCTCTGCCCGGAGTTCCAACACCGGGGAGCTGTTTTTT.